Below, 15 T cell receptor beta chains from the same sample are listed, as sequenced in a study of shared clonotypes between healthy human individuals. Using immunoSEQ multiplex PCR, the repertoire was profiled, and TCRdb retains in-frame clones only, with some absent. The sample records roughly 2.6 million clones, approximately 92% being singletons. The specimen was naive CD4+ T cells sorted from blood. The sample's subset: CD45RA+ positively selected. The origin of the receptors is a man between 18 and 35 years old in good health.

The chain combines TRBV2 with TRBJ2-7, with 7 positions matching TRBD2. Germline V gene data show CDR1 as SNHLY and CDR2 as FYNNEI. V trimming: 6 bases; J trimming: 0 bases; junction bases outside the gene matches: 8. The CDR3 has 15 residues. The CDR3 loop is CASSLGRGPSYEQYF. CDR3 sequence (DNA): TGTGCCAGCAGCCTTGGGAGGGGCCCCTCCTACGAGCAGTACTTC.

The J gene is TRBJ2-3, the V gene TRBV4-1; D is possibly TRBD2 (6 bases). Trimming removed 4 bases from V and 2 bases from J, with 16 bases in between. CDR1 and CDR2 (germline): MGHRA, YSYEKL. The CDR3 sequence is 16 residues long. CDR3 nucleotides: TGCGCCAGCAGCCGGGGGGTCCTCGGAGACACAGATACGCAGTATTTT. Translated: CASSRGVLGDTDTQYF.

This clone has more than one count but fewer than ten. The rearrangement joins TRBV7-2 to TRBJ2-7; D uncertain. The CDR3 runs to 14 residues. The germline gives CDR1 SGHTA, CDR2 FQGNSA. Trimming left V 4 bases short and J 0 bases short, with 10 bases between. This chain's CDR3 is CASSSEASSYEQYF. The CDR3 bases are TGTGCCAGCAGCTCGGAAGCTAGCTCCTACGAGCAGTACTTC.

As concerns this clone: In the same sample, other DNA sequences code for this CDR3. This chain uses TRBV15 with TRBJ1-5; D remains ambiguous. The V gene's germline CDR1 is LNHNV and CDR2 YYDKDF (reference sequence). The V and J ends lost 0 bases and 4 bases respectively, with 4 bases between them. This CDR3 comprises 13 residues. The CDR3 nucleotides read TGTGCCACCAGCAGAGACAAAAATCAGCCCCAGCATTTT. This gives the protein CATSRDKNQPQHF.

The V gene is TRBV11-2, the J gene TRBJ2-5; D remains ambiguous. There are 11 residues in the CDR3. The V end was cut by 1 base, the J end by 9 bases, with 6 bases between. Germline CDR1 SGHAT, CDR2 FQNNGV. The CDR3 sequence: CASSLGGPQYF. CDR3 coding DNA: TGTGCCAGCAGCTTAGGTGGGCCCCAGTACTTC.

This clone was observed a few times. The chain employs TRBV2 and TRBJ1-4, with a weak D call TRBD1 (6 bases). There are 14 residues in the CDR3. Germline values: CDR1 SNHLY, CDR2 FYNNEI. V was shortened by 3 bases and J by 3 bases, with 8 bases between the two germline ends. CDR3 nucleotide sequence: TGTGCCAGCAGTGACAGGGGATCTAATGAAAAACTGTTTTTT. Amino acid sequence: CASSDRGSNEKLFF.

The chain carries TRBV7-9 and TRBJ1-4; 9 bases agree with TRBD1. With V trimmed by 0 bases and J by 5 bases, 1 base remained unmatched. Germline V CDR1 and CDR2: SEHNR, FQNEAQ (reference sequence). The CDR3 contains 15 residues. The CDR3 DNA reads TGTGCCAGCAGCTTAGCGACAGGGGGGAATGAAAAACTGTTTTTT. It codes for CASSLATGGNEKLFF. Based on the CDR3 plus reference TRBV7-9 and TRBJ1-4, the full variable domain is DTGVSQNPRHKITKRGQNVTFRCDPISEHNRLYWYRQTLGQGPEFLTYFQNEAQLEKSRLLSDRFSAERPKGSFSTLEIQRTEQGDSAMYLCASSLATGGNEKLFFGSGTQLSVL.

J is TRBJ2-7 and V is TRBV2; D perhaps matches TRBD2 (7 bases). The CDR3 runs to 14 residues. The germline gives CDR1 SNHLY, CDR2 FYNNEI. Trimming stripped 8 bases from V and 5 bases from J, with 19 bases between. CDR3 in DNA: TGTGCCAGCGTCGTTGGGGGGGCGAAGAACGAGCAGTACTTC. Translated, it gives CASVVGGAKNEQYF.

The count of this clone is one. This sequence joins TRBV4-1 and TRBJ1-6, with D possibly being TRBD1 (5 bases). V lost 1 base and J 7 bases, leaving 14 bases between the germline ends. The germline gives CDR1 MGHRA, CDR2 YSYEKL. This CDR3 is built from 16 residues. CDR3 sequence: CASSQGGAGRNSPLHF. DNA of the CDR3: TGCGCCAGCAGCCAAGGGGGAGCAGGGAGGAATTCACCCCTCCACTTT.

The rearrangement uses TRBV6-6 and TRBJ2-5, with no clear D. Germline CDR1 and CDR2: MNHNY and SVGAGI (reference sequence). Trimming shortened V by 0 bases and J by 3 bases, and 14 bases separated the two germline ends. The CDR3 is 16 amino acids. The CDR3 coding sequence is TGTGCCAGCAGTTACTCAGAAAACTTGAGGAAAGAGACCCAGTACTTC. The encoded protein is CASSYSENLRKETQYF.

The chain joins TRBV5-1 to TRBJ2-1, with TRBD1 matching over 8 bases. Losses at the gene ends were 5 bases for V and 9 bases for J; bases not matched to a gene: 7. The CDR3 length is 13 residues. Germline V gene lookup returns CDR1 SGHRS and CDR2 YFSETQ. Here the CDR3 DNA reads TGCGCCAGCAGGGACAGGGCGAGCTTTGAGCAGTTCTTC. Its protein product is CASRDRASFEQFF.

The chain joins TRBV10-3 to TRBJ1-5; D is unclear. Germline CDR1 ENHRY, CDR2 SYGVKD. Trimming took off 10 bases at V and 0 bases at J, with 16 bases between the two ends. The CDR3 runs 15 residues. CDR3 nucleotide sequence: TGTGCCAGTGGTGGGGTGGGAGCTAGCAATCAGCCCCAGCATTTT. Translated, it gives CASGGVGASNQPQHF.

The gene calls are TRBV7-8 and TRBJ1-2; 7 bases are a match to TRBD1. Unmatched junction bases numbered 9, after V lost 4 bases and J lost 4 bases. From germline, CDR1 is SGHVS and CDR2 FQNEAQ. The CDR3 consists of 15 residues. Here the CDR3 DNA reads TGTGCCAGCAGCTCTTACAGGGGACTAGGCTATGGCTACACCTTC. This codes for CASSSYRGLGYGYTF.

The rearrangement uses TRBV5-1 and TRBJ2-1; D is possibly TRBD2 (6 bases). The CDR3 extends over 14 amino acids. V dropped 4 bases and J dropped 9 bases, with 17 bases sitting between them. CDR1 and CDR2 (germline): SGHRS, YFSETQ. CDR3 region: CASSIIPGVGEQFF. CDR3 coding DNA: TGCGCCAGCAGCATAATTCCGGGAGTAGGTGAGCAGTTCTTC.

The chain has TRBV27 and TRBJ1-2; unclear D gene. This CDR3 contains 12 residues. CDR1 and CDR2 from the germline V gene are MNHEY and SMNVEV (reference sequence). The V end lost 6 bases, the J end lost 8 bases, and 13 bases lay between the germline ends. CDR3 nucleotides: TGTGCCAGCAGCCCCAGGATTGGCGGCTACACCTTC. Its protein is CASSPRIGGYTF.